This T cell receptor (beta chain) comes out of a study of blood T cells in healthy people across ages. Primers used in a second PCR of about 6 to 11 cycles were a sample-barcoded 5' primer and a J-beta primer mix. TCRdb ran MiXCR on the 5' RACE reads and lists one entry per CDR3 protein. The sample gives 780,000 or so distinct CDR3 sequences, 45% to 70% of which show up once; more than 25% is in the top ten. The sequenced sample was blood. This receptor was obtained from a man aged 40-50 years in good health.

CDR3 loop: CASSQAAPGLPDTQYF. The CDR3 DNA follows: TGTGCCAGCAGCCAAGCCGCCCCGGGTCTCCCAGATACGCAGTATTTT. The chain combines TRBV3-1 with TRBJ2-3; D is unresolved. Germline V lookup: CDR1 LGHDT, CDR2 YNNKEL (reference sequence). V was shortened by 1 base and J by 4 bases, with 15 bases between the two germline ends. The CDR3 is 16 residues long.